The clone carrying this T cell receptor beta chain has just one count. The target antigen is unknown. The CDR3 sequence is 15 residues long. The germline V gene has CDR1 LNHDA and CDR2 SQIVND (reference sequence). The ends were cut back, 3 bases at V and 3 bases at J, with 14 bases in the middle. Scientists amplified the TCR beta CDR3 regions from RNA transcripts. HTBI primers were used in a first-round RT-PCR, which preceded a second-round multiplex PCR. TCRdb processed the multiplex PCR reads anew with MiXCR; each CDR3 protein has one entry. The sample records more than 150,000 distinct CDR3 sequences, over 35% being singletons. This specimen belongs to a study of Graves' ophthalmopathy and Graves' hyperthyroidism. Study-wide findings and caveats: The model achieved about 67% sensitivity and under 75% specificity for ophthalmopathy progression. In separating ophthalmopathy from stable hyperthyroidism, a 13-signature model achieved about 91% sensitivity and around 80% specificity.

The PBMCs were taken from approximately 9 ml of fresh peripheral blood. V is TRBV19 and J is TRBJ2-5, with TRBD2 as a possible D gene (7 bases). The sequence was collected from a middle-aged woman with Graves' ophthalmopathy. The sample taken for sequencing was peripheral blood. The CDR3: CASSIGGGAEETQYF. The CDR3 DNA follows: TGTGCCAGTAGTATTGGCGGGGGCGCCGAAGAGACCCAGTACTTC.